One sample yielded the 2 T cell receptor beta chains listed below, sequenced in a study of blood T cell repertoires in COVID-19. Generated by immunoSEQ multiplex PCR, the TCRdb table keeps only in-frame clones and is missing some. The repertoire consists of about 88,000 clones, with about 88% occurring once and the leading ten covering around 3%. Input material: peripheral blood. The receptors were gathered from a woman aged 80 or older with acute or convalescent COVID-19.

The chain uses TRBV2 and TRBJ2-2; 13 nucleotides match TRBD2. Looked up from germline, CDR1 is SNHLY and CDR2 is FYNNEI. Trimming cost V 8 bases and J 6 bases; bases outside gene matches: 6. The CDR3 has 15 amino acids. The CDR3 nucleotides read TGTGCCAGCGGACGGACTAGCGGGAGACCCGGGGAGCTGTTTTTT. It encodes CASGRTSGRPGELFF.

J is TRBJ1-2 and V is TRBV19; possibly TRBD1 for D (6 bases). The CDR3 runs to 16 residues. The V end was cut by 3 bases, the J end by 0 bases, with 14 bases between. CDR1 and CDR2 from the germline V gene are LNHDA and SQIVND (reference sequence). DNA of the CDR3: TGTGCCAGTAGTATCGGACAGCCTCGTACTAACTATGGCTACACCTTC. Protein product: CASSIGQPRTNYGYTF.